The 13 T cell receptor beta chains below were found in one sample sequenced in a study of identical twins. In TCRdb, the 5' RACE reads were re-called with MiXCR into one record per CDR3 protein. The table has 500,000 or so distinct CDR3 sequences, around 20% seen once. These sequences were also reported in another study, on T cells expressing NK-cell markers.

The specimen was CD4+ T cells sorted from blood. These receptors all stem from a woman aged 18-29 years in good health.

The chain is built from TRBV6-4 and TRBJ2-3; 10 bases match TRBD2. After removal of 10 bases from V and 3 bases from J, the junction contained 4 bases not matched to a gene. The germline gives CDR1 MRHNA, CDR2 SNTAGT. This CDR3 has 13 residues. DNA of the CDR3: TGTGCCACTAGCGGGAGCCCGACAGATACGCAGTATTTT. This codes for CATSGSPTDTQYF.

This clonotype came up a few times. The rearrangement uses TRBV6-1 and TRBJ2-1, with 8 bases identical to TRBD2. CDR1 is MNHNS and CDR2 is SASEGT in the germline V gene. This CDR3 is built from 14 residues. The trim removed 10 bases at V and 1 base at J, leaving 6 bases unmatched. This CDR3 reads CATGGARSYNEQFF. CDR3 bases: TGTGCCACCGGGGGGGCCCGGTCCTACAATGAGCAGTTCTTC.

This clonotype was counted at least ten times. The chain links TRBV12-3 or TRBV12-4 to TRBJ1-5; unclear D gene. This CDR3 has 12 amino acids. V shed 5 bases and J shed 9 bases, with 11 bases lying between them. CDR3 in DNA: TGTGCCAGCAGTCCCAACTTGGGGCCCCAGCATTTT. Protein product: CASSPNLGPQHF.

The chain links TRBV7-3 to TRBJ2-3; TRBD2 aligns across 11 bases. V shed 4 bases, J shed 1 base, and the junction held 4 bases outside the gene matches. Germline assignment: CDR1 SGHTA and CDR2 FQGTGA. This CDR3 region has 16 residues. CDR3 sequence (DNA): TGTGCCAGCAGCTCCTATAGCGGGGGGGGCACAGATACGCAGTATTTT. It specifies CASSSYSGGGTDTQYF.

The gene calls are TRBV29-1 and TRBJ1-4, with D possibly being TRBD1 (5 bases). Trimming cost V 4 bases and J 9 bases, with 15 bases left between them. The CDR3 is 13 residues long. Germline V gene data show CDR1 as SQVTM and CDR2 as ANQGSEA. The chain's CDR3 is CSVGMGGSQKLFF. For the CDR3, the DNA is TGCAGCGTTGGGATGGGGGGGAGTCAAAAACTGTTTTTT.

This clonotype has only a few counts. V gene TRBV30 combines with J gene TRBJ1-2, with unresolved D. The CDR3 is made up of 13 amino acids. In germline, CDR1 is GTSNPN, CDR2 SVGIG (reference sequence). V was shortened by 2 bases and J by 3 bases, with 10 bases between the two germline ends. The CDR3 nucleotides read TGTGCCTGGAGTCAGACGGGGTACTATGGCTACACCTTC. This sequence encodes CAWSQTGYYGYTF. The whole variable domain, remainder taken from reference TRBV30 and TRBJ1-2, is SQTIHQWPATLVQPVGSPLSLECTVEGTSNPNLYWYRQAAGRGLQLLFYSVGIGQISSEVPQNLSASRPQDRQFILSSKKLLLSDSGFYLCAWSQTGYYGYTFGSGTRLTVV.

The V and J genes are TRBV7-2 and TRBJ2-5; 8 nucleotides align to TRBD2. This CDR3 comprises 16 residues. J lost 0 bases, V lost 2 bases, and 5 bases had no gene match. Germline V gene lookup returns CDR1 SGHTA and CDR2 FQGNSA. The CDR3 here is CASSLFSRGDQETQYF. In nucleotides, the CDR3 is TGTGCCAGCAGCTTATTCTCGCGGGGGGACCAAGAGACCCAGTACTTC.

In this sample, this clonotype turned up a few times. This sequence joins TRBV20-1 and TRBJ2-7; D tentatively fits TRBD1 or TRBD2 (5 bases each). The CDR3 is 14 residues long. Germline V CDR1 and CDR2: DFQATT, SNEGSKA (reference sequence). The germline V and J ends were trimmed by 1 base and 3 bases, with 13 bases remaining between them. CDR3 sequence: CSARVPAGSYEQYF. The DNA of the CDR3 is TGCAGTGCTAGAGTCCCCGCAGGGAGCTACGAGCAGTACTTC.

This clonotype was seen at least ten times. V and J are TRBV6-5 and TRBJ2-2, with TRBD1 matching over 9 bases. In germline, CDR1 is MNHEY, CDR2 SVGAGI. The CDR3 has 17 residues. V was pared by 10 bases and J by 1 base, with 13 bases of the junction left unmatched. As DNA, the CDR3 is TGTGCCACCAATCCGCTAGGACAGGGGTTGAACACCGGGGAGCTGTTTTTT. It yields the protein CATNPLGQGLNTGELFF.

This clonotype was detected a few times. The chain uses TRBV20-1 and TRBJ2-1; 7 nucleotides line up with TRBD1. The trim removed 2 bases at V and 2 bases at J, leaving 3 bases unmatched. The CDR3 runs to 14 residues. CDR1 DFQATT and CDR2 SNEGSKA come from the germline V gene (reference sequence). Here the CDR3 reads CSARSQGAYNEQFF. CDR3 coding DNA: TGCAGTGCTAGATCCCAGGGGGCCTACAATGAGCAGTTCTTC.

In its sample, this clonotype was seen a few times. The rearrangement links TRBV10-3 to TRBJ2-1, with unresolved D. The CDR3 is 13 residues long. V lost 6 bases to trimming and J lost 6 bases, with 12 bases between them. Per germline, CDR1 ENHRY and CDR2 SYGVKD. The CDR3 here is CAIRFDTTNEQFF. The CDR3, as DNA: TGTGCCATCAGGTTTGACACTACCAATGAGCAGTTCTTC.

CDR3 in DNA: TGTGCCAGCAGAGTCCGCCAAGAGACCCAGTACTTC. It specifies CASRVRQETQYF. The chain joins TRBV3-1 to TRBJ2-5; no definite D call. V was clipped by 6 bases and J by 1 base, with 6 bases between them. This CDR3 region has 12 residues. Germline CDR1 LGHDT, CDR2 YNNKEL (reference sequence).

This clonotype has only a few counts. The rearrangement uses TRBV5-6 and TRBJ1-1; 9 bases fit TRBD1. Germline loops: CDR1 SGHDT, CDR2 YYEEEE. CDR3 size: 17 residues. Trimming cost V 0 bases and J 1 base; bases outside gene matches: 7. DNA of the CDR3: TGTGCCAGCAGCTTGGAAAACAGGGGGCGGGGGAACACTGAAGCTTTCTTT. Protein: CASSLENRGRGNTEAFF.